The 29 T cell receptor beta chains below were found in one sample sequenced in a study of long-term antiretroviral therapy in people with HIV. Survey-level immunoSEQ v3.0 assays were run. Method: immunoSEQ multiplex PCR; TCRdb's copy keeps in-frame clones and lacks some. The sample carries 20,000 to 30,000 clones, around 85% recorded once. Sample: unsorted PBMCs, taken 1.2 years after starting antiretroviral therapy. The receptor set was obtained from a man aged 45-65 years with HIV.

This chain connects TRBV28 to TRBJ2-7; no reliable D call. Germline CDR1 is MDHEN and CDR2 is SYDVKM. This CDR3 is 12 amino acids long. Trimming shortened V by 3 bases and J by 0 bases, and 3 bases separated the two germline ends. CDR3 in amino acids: CASSFGSYEQYF. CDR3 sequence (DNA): TGTGCCAGCAGTTTCGGCTCCTACGAGCAGTACTTC.

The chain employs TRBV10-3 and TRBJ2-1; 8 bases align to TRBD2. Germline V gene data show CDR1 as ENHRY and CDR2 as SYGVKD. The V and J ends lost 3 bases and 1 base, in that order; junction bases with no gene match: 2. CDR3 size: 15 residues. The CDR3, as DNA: TGTGCCATCAGTGACCGGGGGGGTTCCTACAATGAGCAGTTCTTC. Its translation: CAISDRGGSYNEQFF.

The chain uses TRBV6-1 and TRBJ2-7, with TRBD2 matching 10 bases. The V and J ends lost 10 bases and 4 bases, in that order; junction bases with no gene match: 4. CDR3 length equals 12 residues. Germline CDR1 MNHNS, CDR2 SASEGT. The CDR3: CATLAGVYEQYF. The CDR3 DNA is TGTGCCACCCTAGCGGGGGTTTACGAGCAGTACTTC.

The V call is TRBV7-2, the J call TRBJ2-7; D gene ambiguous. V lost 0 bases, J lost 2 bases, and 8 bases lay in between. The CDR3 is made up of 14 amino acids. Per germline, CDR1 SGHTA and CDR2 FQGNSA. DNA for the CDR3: TGTGCCAGCAGCTTAGCGGTCAGCCCCTACGAGCAGTACTTC. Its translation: CASSLAVSPYEQYF.

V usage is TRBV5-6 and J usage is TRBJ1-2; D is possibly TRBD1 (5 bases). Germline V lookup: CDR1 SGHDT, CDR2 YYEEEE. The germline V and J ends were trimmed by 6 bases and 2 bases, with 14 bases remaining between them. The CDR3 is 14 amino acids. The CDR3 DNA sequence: TGTGCCAGCATCAGGGCCCAGGTGAACTATGGCTACACCTTC. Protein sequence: CASIRAQVNYGYTF.

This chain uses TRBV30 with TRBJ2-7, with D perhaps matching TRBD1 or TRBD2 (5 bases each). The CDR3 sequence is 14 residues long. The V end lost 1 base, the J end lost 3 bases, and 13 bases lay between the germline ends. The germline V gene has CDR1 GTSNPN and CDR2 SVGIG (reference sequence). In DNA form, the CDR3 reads TGTGCCTGGAGTGATCGAGCAGGGAGCTACGAGCAGTACTTC. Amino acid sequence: CAWSDRAGSYEQYF. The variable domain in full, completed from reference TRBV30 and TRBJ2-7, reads SQTIHQWPATLVQPVGSPLSLECTVEGTSNPNLYWYRQAAGRGLQLLFYSVGIGQISSEVPQNLSASRPQDRQFILSSKKLLLSDSGFYLCAWSDRAGSYEQYFGPGTRLTVT.

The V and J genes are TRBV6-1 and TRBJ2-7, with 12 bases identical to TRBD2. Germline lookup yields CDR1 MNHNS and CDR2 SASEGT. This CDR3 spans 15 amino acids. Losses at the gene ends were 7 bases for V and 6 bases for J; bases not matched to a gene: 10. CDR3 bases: TGTGCCAGCACCCAACTAGCGGGGGGTTCAGGCGAGCAGTACTTC. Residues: CASTQLAGGSGEQYF.

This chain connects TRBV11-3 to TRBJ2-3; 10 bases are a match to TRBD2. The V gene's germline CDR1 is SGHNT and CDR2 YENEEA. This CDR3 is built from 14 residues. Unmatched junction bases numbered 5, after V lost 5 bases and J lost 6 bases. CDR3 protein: CASSQRGGTDTQYF. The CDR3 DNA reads TGTGCCAGCAGCCAGCGGGGGGGTACGGATACGCAGTATTTT.

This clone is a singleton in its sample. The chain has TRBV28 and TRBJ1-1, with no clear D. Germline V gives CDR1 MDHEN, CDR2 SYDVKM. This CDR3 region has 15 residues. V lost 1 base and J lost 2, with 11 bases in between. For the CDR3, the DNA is TGTGCCAGCAGTTTATATGTTTCTGGTAACACTGAAGCTTTCTTT. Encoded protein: CASSLYVSGNTEAFF.

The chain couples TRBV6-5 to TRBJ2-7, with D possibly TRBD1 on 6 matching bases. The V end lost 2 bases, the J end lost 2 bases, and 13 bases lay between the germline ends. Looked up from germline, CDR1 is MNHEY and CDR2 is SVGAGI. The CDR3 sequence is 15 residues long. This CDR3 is CASSYRPDSAYEQYF. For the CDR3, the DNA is TGTGCCAGCAGTTACCGCCCGGACAGCGCCTACGAGCAGTACTTC.

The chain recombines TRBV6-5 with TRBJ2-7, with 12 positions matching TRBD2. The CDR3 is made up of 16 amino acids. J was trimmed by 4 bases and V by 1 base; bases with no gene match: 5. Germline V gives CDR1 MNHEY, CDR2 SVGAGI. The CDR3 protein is CASSYFTSGGWYEQYF. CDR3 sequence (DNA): TGTGCCAGCAGTTACTTTACTAGCGGGGGGTGGTACGAGCAGTACTTC.

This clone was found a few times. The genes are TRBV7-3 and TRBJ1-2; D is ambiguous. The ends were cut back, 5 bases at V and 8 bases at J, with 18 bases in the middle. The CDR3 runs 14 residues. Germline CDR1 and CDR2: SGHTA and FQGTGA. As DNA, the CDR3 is TGTGCCAGCAGCAACAGTGGGAGATCGGGAGGCTACACCTTC. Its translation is CASSNSGRSGGYTF.

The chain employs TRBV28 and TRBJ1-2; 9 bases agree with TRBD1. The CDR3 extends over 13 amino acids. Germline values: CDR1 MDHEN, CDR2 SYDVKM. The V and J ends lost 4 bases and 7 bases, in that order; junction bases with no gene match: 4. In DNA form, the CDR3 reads TGTGCCAGCAGTTGGACAGGGGAACGTGGCTACACCTTC. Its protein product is CASSWTGERGYTF.

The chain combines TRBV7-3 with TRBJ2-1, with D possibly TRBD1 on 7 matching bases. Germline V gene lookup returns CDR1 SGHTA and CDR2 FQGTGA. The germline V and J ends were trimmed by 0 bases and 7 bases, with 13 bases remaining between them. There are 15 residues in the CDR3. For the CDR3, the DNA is TGTGCCAGCAGCTTAACAGGGGGCGCGGGGAATGAGCAGTTCTTC. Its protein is CASSLTGGAGNEQFF.

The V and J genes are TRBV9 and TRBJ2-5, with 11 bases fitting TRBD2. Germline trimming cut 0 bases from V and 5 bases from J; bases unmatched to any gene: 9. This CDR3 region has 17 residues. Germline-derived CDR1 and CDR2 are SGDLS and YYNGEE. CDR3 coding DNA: TGTGCCAGCAGCGTAGAGGGTAGCGGGGGGGCAGGTGAGACCCAGTACTTC. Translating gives CASSVEGSGGAGETQYF.

The CDR3 bases are TGTGCCAGCAGTGATCAAATTGTTCTCTCTGGAAACACCATATATTTT. This gives the protein CASSDQIVLSGNTIYF. The chain links TRBV6-1 to TRBJ1-3; D unclear. Per germline, CDR1 MNHNS and CDR2 SASEGT. V was pared by 3 bases and J by 0 bases, with 12 bases between. The CDR3 has 16 amino acids.

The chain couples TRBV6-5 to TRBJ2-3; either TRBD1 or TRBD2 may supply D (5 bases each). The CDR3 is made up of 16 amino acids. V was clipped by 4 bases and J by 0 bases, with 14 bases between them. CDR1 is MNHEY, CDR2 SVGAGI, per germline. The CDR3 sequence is CASSWGPGRSTDTQYF. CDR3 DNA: TGTGCCAGCAGTTGGGGACCGGGCCGGAGCACAGATACGCAGTATTTT.

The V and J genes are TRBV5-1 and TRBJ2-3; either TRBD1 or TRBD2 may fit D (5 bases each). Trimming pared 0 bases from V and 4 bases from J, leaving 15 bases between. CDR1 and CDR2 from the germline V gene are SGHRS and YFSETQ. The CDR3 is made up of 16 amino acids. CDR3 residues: CASSLGAGAGSDTQYF. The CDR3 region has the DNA TGCGCCAGCAGCTTGGGGGCCGGGGCAGGGTCAGATACGCAGTATTTT.

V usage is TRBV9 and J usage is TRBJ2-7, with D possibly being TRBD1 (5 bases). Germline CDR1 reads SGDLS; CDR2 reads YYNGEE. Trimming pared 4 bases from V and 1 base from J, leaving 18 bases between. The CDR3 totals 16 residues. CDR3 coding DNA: TGTGCCAGCAGCCCTCCCCCACCAGGGAAATCCTACGAGCAGTACTTC. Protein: CASSPPPPGKSYEQYF.

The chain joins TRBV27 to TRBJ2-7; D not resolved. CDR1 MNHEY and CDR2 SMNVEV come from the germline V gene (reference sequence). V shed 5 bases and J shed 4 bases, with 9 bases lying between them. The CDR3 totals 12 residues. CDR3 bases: TGTGCCAGCAGTGAGCTGGGGTACGAGCAGTACTTC. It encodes CASSELGYEQYF.

The CDR3 is CASSLELHNEQFF. The CDR3 DNA reads as TGTGCCAGCAGCTTAGAGCTCCACAATGAGCAGTTCTTC. The chain joins TRBV11-2 to TRBJ2-1; D is ambiguous. Trimming left V 0 bases short and J 5 bases short, with 5 bases between. Germline CDR1 and CDR2: SGHAT and FQNNGV. This CDR3 comprises 13 residues. The variable domain in full, completed from reference TRBV11-2 and TRBJ2-1, reads EAGVAQSPRYKIIEKRQSVAFWCNPISGHATLYWYQQILGQGPKLLIQFQNNGVVDDSQLPKDRFSAERLKGVDSTLKIQPAKLEDSAVYLCASSLELHNEQFFGPGTRLTVL.

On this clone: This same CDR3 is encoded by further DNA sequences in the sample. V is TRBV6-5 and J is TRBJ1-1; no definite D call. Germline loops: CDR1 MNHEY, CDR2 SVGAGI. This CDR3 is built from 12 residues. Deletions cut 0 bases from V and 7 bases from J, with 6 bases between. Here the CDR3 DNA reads TGTGCCAGCAGTTACTCTCGAGGTGAAGCTTTCTTT. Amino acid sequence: CASSYSRGEAFF.

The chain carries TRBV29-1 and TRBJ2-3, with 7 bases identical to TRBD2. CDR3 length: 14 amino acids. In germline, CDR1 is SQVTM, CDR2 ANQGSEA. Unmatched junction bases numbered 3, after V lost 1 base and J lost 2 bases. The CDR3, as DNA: TGCAGCGTTGAAGTAGGGAGGGACACAGATACGCAGTATTTT. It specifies CSVEVGRDTDTQYF.

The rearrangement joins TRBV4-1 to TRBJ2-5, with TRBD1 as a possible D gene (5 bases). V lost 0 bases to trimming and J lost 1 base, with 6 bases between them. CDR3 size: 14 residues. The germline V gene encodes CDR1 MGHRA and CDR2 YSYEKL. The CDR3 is CASSQDGAQETQYF. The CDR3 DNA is TGCGCCAGCAGCCAAGATGGGGCCCAAGAGACCCAGTACTTC.

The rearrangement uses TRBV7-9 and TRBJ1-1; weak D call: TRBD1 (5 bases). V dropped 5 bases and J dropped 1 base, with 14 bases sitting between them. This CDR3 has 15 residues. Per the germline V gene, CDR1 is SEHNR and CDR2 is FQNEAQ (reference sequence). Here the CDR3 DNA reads TGTGCCAGCAGCCCCCCACGGGGCTCGAACACTGAAGCTTTCTTT. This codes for CASSPPRGSNTEAFF.

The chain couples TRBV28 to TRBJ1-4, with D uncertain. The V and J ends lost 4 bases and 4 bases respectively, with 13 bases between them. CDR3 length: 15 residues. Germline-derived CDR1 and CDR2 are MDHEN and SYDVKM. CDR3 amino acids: CASSSTGRVNEKLFF. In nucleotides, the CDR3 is TGTGCCAGCAGTTCCACCGGACGTGTTAATGAAAAACTGTTTTTT.

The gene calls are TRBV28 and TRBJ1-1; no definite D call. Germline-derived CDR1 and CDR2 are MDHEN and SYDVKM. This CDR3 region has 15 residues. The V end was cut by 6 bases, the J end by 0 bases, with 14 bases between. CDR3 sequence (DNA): TGTGCCAGCAGGTACTCGCGACTCATGAACACTGAAGCTTTCTTT. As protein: CASRYSRLMNTEAFF.

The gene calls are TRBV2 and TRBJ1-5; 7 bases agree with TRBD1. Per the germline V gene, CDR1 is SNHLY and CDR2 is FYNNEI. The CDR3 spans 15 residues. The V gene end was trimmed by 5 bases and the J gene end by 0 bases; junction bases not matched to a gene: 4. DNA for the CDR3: TGTGCCAGCAGTTACAGGGGCCGTAGCAATCAGCCCCAGCATTTT. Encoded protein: CASSYRGRSNQPQHF.

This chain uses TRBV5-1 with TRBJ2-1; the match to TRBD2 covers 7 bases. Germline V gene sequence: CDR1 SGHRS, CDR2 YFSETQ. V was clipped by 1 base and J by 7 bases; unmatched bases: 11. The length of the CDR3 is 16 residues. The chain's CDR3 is CASSLFVGGIENEQFF. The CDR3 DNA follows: TGCGCCAGCAGCTTGTTTGTGGGGGGGATTGAAAATGAGCAGTTCTTC.